Listed below are T cell receptor beta chains from one sample, sequenced in a study of Ad26.COV2.S vaccination and SARS-CoV-2 variants. Some clones are missing from TCRdb's copy, which holds only in-frame ones; the method was immunoSEQ multiplex PCR. The table includes roughly 270,000 clones, approximately 87% detected once. This material consisted of peripheral blood, taken in a trial of Ad26.COV2.S vaccine versus placebo. Receptor source: a person aged 18-60 years who received the Ad26.COV2.S COVID-19 vaccine or a placebo. The CDR3 runs from the conserved cysteine through the conserved F or W. The order of the fields is clone size, V gene, J gene, D gene, CDR3 DNA, CDR3 protein. A D gene is named only where the DNA matches it firmly. The size entry is marked missing in some rows and otherwise reads once, few, many or a size class.

.	TRBV5-6	TRBJ2-3	.	TGTGCCAGCAGCCTGGACCTTAATACGCAGTATTTT	CASSLDLNTQYF
once	TRBV29-1	TRBJ2-1	TRBD2	TGCAGCGTTGAGGCACTAGCGCCGGATGAGCAGTTCTTC	CSVEALAPDEQFF
.	TRBV11-2	TRBJ1-1	TRBD1	TGTGCCAGCAGCCACATGGGAGCAGGGGGCTGGGGTGAAGCTTTCTTT	CASSHMGAGGWGEAFF
.	TRBV7-9	TRBJ2-7	TRBD1	TGTGCCAGCAGCTTAGGACAGGGGGCCGGGGAGCAGTACTTC	CASSLGQGAGEQYF
.	TRBV19	TRBJ2-7	.	TGTGCCAGTAGCTCCCCCCGGGGGGCTAGGGAGCAGTACTTC	CASSSPRGAREQYF
few	TRBV19	TRBJ2-7	.	TGTGCCAGTAGTCCCGAATCGGACGAAAAGTACTTC	CASSPESDEKYF
.	TRBV2	TRBJ2-5	.	TGTGCCAGCAGGGGGGGTGTTCGGGAGACCCAGTACTTC	CASRGGVRETQYF
.	TRBV3-1/TRBV3-2	TRBJ2-5	.	TGTGCCAGCAGCCAATGGGGGGAGACCCAGTACTTC	CASSQWGETQYF
.	TRBV9	TRBJ2-2	TRBD2	TGTGCCAGCAGCCCTCGCAGCCGACTAGCGGGGGGGCCGTCCGGGGAGCTGTTTTTT	CASSPRSRLAGGPSGELFF
once	TRBV12-3/TRBV12-4	TRBJ2-5	.	TGTGCCAGCAGTTTCTTCAAGGAGACCCAGTACTTC	CASSFFKETQYF
.	TRBV30	TRBJ2-1	TRBD2	TGTGCCTGGAGTGTACTTGGGACTAGTCACAATGAGCAGTTCTTC	CAWSVLGTSHNEQFF
.	TRBV14	TRBJ2-3	TRBD2	TGTGCCAGCAGCCTTAGCGGGAGAGTCGCAGATACGCAGTATTTT	CASSLSGRVADTQYF
.	TRBV7-9	TRBJ1-5	TRBD1	TGTGCCAGCAGCTTAGGGCAGGGGGAGGATCAGCCCCAGCATTTT	CASSLGQGEDQPQHF
.	TRBV5-1	TRBJ2-7	TRBD1	TGCGCCAGCAGCTTGGTGTGGACAGGGGGCGACGAGCAGTACTTC	CASSLVWTGGDEQYF
.	TRBV6-4	TRBJ1-2	.	TGTGCCAGCAGTGACAGGGGGTTGGTCTACACCTTC	CASSDRGLVYTF
.	TRBV2	TRBJ1-2	TRBD1	TGTGCCACCTCGCGGGGGACAGGGCAAGGCTACACCTTC	CATSRGTGQGYTF
.	TRBV7-9	TRBJ1-5	.	TGTGCCAGCAGCTTGACGGGTGGCAATCAGCCCCAGCATTTT	CASSLTGGNQPQHF
.	TRBV6-2/TRBV6-3	TRBJ1-5	.	TGTGCCAGCAGTTCGGATCGCGGGCAGCCCCAGCATTTT	CASSSDRGQPQHF
.	TRBV5-8	TRBJ1-1	.	TGTGCCAGCAGCCCGGACAGCCTGAACACTGAAGCTTTCTTT	CASSPDSLNTEAFF
once	TRBV4-2	TRBJ2-1	TRBD2	TGTGCCAGCACCTTAACTAGCGGGAGGGCCGGGCGCAATGAGCAGTTCTTC	CASTLTSGRAGRNEQFF
.	TRBV30	TRBJ2-5	TRBD1	TGTGCCTGGACGGGGACAGGGCACCAAGAGACCCAGTACTTC	CAWTGTGHQETQYF
.	TRBV12-5	TRBJ1-2	.	TGTGCTAGTGGTTTGGTCACAGGGCGGTTCTATGGCTACACCTTC	CASGLVTGRFYGYTF
.	TRBV3-1/TRBV3-2	TRBJ2-7	TRBD2	TGTGCCAGCAGCCCCACAGCGGGGGGGGGCCTCTACGAGCAGTACTTC	CASSPTAGGGLYEQYF
.	TRBV9	TRBJ2-5	TRBD2	TGTGCCAGCAGCGTAGGAGGGACTAGCCCCGAGACCCAGTACTTC	CASSVGGTSPETQYF
.	TRBV27	TRBJ1-5	.	TGTGCCAGCAGGCAACAGGGATTCGATCAGCCCCAGCATTTT	CASRQQGFDQPQHF
.	TRBV19	TRBJ1-2	TRBD1	TGTGCCAGTAGTAGGGACAGGGATCTCTTCTATGGCTACACCTTC	CASSRDRDLFYGYTF
.	TRBV19	TRBJ1-2	.	TGTGCCAGTAACCGACAGGTATTTGATGGCTACACCTTC	CASNRQVFDGYTF
.	TRBV7-2	TRBJ2-7	TRBD2	TGTGCCAGCAGCTTAGTTAGCGGGGCCCTGGAGCAGTACTTC	CASSLVSGALEQYF
few	TRBV5-1	TRBJ1-1	.	TGCGCCAGCAGCTGGGGAACTGAAGCTTTCTTT	CASSWGTEAFF
.	TRBV3-1/TRBV3-2	TRBJ2-2	TRBD1	TGTGCCAGCAGCCAGTCGGACAGGCGCACCGGGGAGCTGTTTTTT	CASSQSDRRTGELFF
few	TRBV5-4	TRBJ1-1	.	TGTGCCAGCAGCCGGCGGGAGACCACTGAAGCTTTCTTT	CASSRRETTEAFF
.	TRBV7-9	TRBJ1-4	.	TGTGCCAGCAGCTTAGGAGGCGAAGATAATGAAAAACTGTTTTTT	CASSLGGEDNEKLFF
.	TRBV30	TRBJ2-4	.	TGTGCCTGGAGGGTTAGCGGTGAGACCAAAAACATTCAGTACTTC	CAWRVSGETKNIQYF
.	TRBV6-5	TRBJ1-2	TRBD1	TGTGCCAGCAGTCCGACAGGGGGACAGAACTATGGCTACACCTTC	CASSPTGGQNYGYTF
.	TRBV5-1	TRBJ1-1	.	TGCGCCAGCAGCTTGTCGGCCAGGGAAGCCCTCGGAGCTTTCTTT	CASSLSAREALGAFF
.	TRBV7-8	TRBJ2-1	TRBD2	TGTGCCAGCAGCTTAGCGGGAACCGGGACTAGCGGGCTATTACAGTTCTTC	CASSLAGTGTSGLLQFF
once	TRBV18	TRBJ1-1	TRBD1	TGTGCCAGCTCACCAGGGGCAGGGGGCCGGAACACTGAAGCTTTCTTT	CASSPGAGGRNTEAFF
.	TRBV15	TRBJ1-2	TRBD1	TGTGCCACCAGCAGAGAAACTGGACAGGGAAGATATGGCTACACCTTC	CATSRETGQGRYGYTF
.	TRBV5-4	TRBJ2-2	.	TGTGCCAGCACCCTCGGGACGGCGGCGAACACCGGGGAGCTGTTTTTT	CASTLGTAANTGELFF
once	TRBV6-5	TRBJ1-1	.	TGTGCCAGCAGTTACCCACCCCCACAGGGCCGGGCTTTCTTT	CASSYPPPQGRAFF
.	TRBV24-1	TRBJ2-3	.	TGTGCCACCAGTGCCAAGGACACAGCCACAGATACGCAGTATTTT	CATSAKDTATDTQYF
.	TRBV5-1	TRBJ2-2	TRBD1	TGCGCCAGCAGTCACACAGGGACAGGCGGGAACACCGGGGAGCTGTTTTTT	CASSHTGTGGNTGELFF
.	TRBV10-3	TRBJ1-1	TRBD1	TGTGCCATCAGTAACAGGGGGCGCGGAGGAGCTTTCTTT	CAISNRGRGGAFF
.	TRBV6-5	TRBJ1-5	TRBD1	TGTGCCAGCAGTTCTAGACAGGGGGCTAATCAGCCCCAGCATTTT	CASSSRQGANQPQHF
.	TRBV5-6	TRBJ2-2	.	TGTGCCAGCAGCCCGCCCCCGCCAGGACAGAGCACCGGGGAGCTGTTTTTT	CASSPPPPGQSTGELFF